This T cell receptor (beta chain) emerged from a study of T-cell memory formation after mild COVID-19 (dated by TCRdb to the early 2020s). A note on the overall study: TCR sequence clusters from the two donors were largely donor specific. Longitudinal TCRalpha and TCRbeta repertoire sequencing tracked T-cell clones expanding and contracting after mild COVID-19 in a couple of donors. The cohort comprised two young, previously healthy adult volunteers, one female and one male. The full study reports these points: Clones that contracted from day 15 to 85 showed balanced CD4/CD8 phenotypes, whereas a second wave of clones that expanded from day 15 to 37 leaned towards CD4+. Contracting CD4+ clones were located mainly in the CM and EM memory subsets, whereas CD8+ clones were found to be enriched in EMRA. Only two mild cases were covered by the study, and larger cohorts that include severe cases with pre-infection samples were considered necessary. Some responding clones were detected in pre-infection memory, suggesting pre-existing cross-reactive memory T cells joined the SARS-CoV-2 response. SARS-CoV-2 specificity was not confirmed for the second-wave clones peaking on day 37.

The sequencer listed for this sample is Illumina NovaSeq 6000. cDNA libraries for TCRalpha and TCRbeta were prepared by 5'RACE using constant-segment primers, with sample barcodes and unique molecular identifiers added. RNA was extracted from every sample with Trizol reagent. The libraries were amplified in two PCR steps, and the second step added a second sample barcode and Illumina TruSeq adapters. Sequencing of the libraries was done on an Illumina NovaSeq, producing 2 x 150 bp paired-end reads. For the original study's pipeline: Reads were demultiplexed and collapsed into UMI-guided consensus sequences with migec v1.2.7. Using mixcr v2.1.11, UMI consensuses were aligned to TRA and TRB V and J templates and then assembled into clonotypes. A clonotype was counted as expanded or contracted only when both edgeR and NoisET called the clonotype significant, with the noise models trained on biological replicates. For edgeR calls, the thresholds were a false discovery rate-adjusted p below 0.01 and a log2 fold-change of 1. PCA with hierarchical clustering of max-normalized trajectories of the 1000 most abundant clonotypes was used as exploratory dynamics analysis. The CD4 or CD8 phenotype of responding clones was assigned using the separately sequenced CD4+ and CD8+ repertoires. TCRdb applied fastp at Q25 and MiXCR to the public reads, then kept only in-frame beta chains. Identical CDR3 proteins give one entry, which carries the most common genes and DNA. TCRdb's processing, not the study's, gives the V and J calls here. This sample lists around 220,000 distinct CDR3 sequences; about 17% were detected once. Roughly 3.6% of the sample comes from the top ten.

In the case of this clonotype: Its binding antigen is unknown. No base qualities exist here, and no much larger clone lies one base off it.

Ficoll-Paque density gradient centrifugation was the method used to isolate PBMCs. The sequenced sample consisted of PBMCs or a T cell subset sorted from them (not recorded which). The receptor's source is a man between 18 and 35 years old who had mild COVID-19 (a few samples of this study predate the infection). The sample titles of this study are shuffled in the database, so cell type and time point are left out; the donor was told from shared clones.

The encoded CDR3 is CAISAPGRVAETQYF. The nucleotide sequence reads as follows: TGTGCCATCAGTGCCCCGGGGCGGGTCGCCGAGACCCAGTACTTC. The chain is assembled from TRBV10-3 and TRBJ2-5; the D gene is tentatively TRBD1 or TRBD2, each matching 5 bases. The CDR3 measures 15 amino acids from cysteine to phenylalanine. Left in the record is the CDR3 DNA by itself, 45 bases read in frame from the first base. Relative to germline, V is 4 bases shorter and J is 5 bases shorter, with 17 bases between their ends. From a lookup of the germline V gene, CDR1 and CDR2 are ENHRY and SYGVKD.